This T cell receptor (beta chain) came from a study of blood T cell repertoires in COVID-19. Looking at the study overall: Sites in the United States, Italy and Spain provided acute and convalescent COVID-19 samples.

Study members were between about 18 and 95 years old and lived in fewer than 30 US regions. Clones were read by immunoSEQ multiplex PCR, and TCRdb kept only the in-frame ones, dropping some. The sample lists 150,000 to 200,000 clones, over 80% occurring once. Germline V gene data show CDR1 as MGHRA and CDR2 as YSYEKL. V was pared by 2 bases and J by 7 bases, with 10 bases of the junction left unmatched. CDR3 length: 17 amino acids. Sequencing input: PBMCs or T cells enriched from blood (not recorded which). The rearrangement joins TRBV4-1 to TRBJ2-2; 10 nucleotides match TRBD2. The TCR originated in an older woman who had recovered from COVID-19. The CDR3 protein is CASSQSNLAGVRGELFF. The CDR3 nucleotides are TGCGCCAGCAGCCAAAGCAACCTAGCGGGGGTTCGCGGGGAGCTGTTTTTT.